This TCR beta chain was captured by sequencing in a study of shared clonotypes between healthy human individuals. Looking at the study overall: A donor's plate count was three for CD4 naive and three for CD4 memory; CD8 naive had two and CD8 memory one.

Regarding this clone: Other nucleotide sequences from this sample produce the same CDR3.

The assay ran at deep level. In the authors' methods: With immunoSEQ giving junction-only sequences and no quality scores, filtering differed. Profiled with immunoSEQ multiplex PCR; TCRdb holds only in-frame clones, not every one. V, J and clone size reflect that table, while D and trimming were determined from the DNA. Of more than 550,000 clones listed, roughly 72% are singletons. This TCR derives from a woman aged 25 to 39 in good health. The specimen was memory CD4+ T cells sorted from blood. Subset specified: CD45RA-negative fraction.

CDR3 in DNA: TGTGCCAGCTCACCTAGGACAGCCTACCAAGAGACCCAGTACTTC. Translation: CASSPRTAYQETQYF. The chain has TRBV18 and TRBJ2-5, with D possibly being TRBD1 (6 bases). From germline, CDR1 is KGHSH and CDR2 LQKENI. The germline V and J ends were trimmed by 3 bases and 0 bases, with 11 bases remaining between them. The CDR3 sequence is 15 residues long.